These 8 T cell receptor beta chains share one sample of origin, sequenced in a study of T cell responses to AZD1222 COVID-19 vaccine. Clones were sequenced by immunoSEQ multiplex PCR, and TCRdb holds only the in-frame ones, with some missing. The sample consists of over 110,000 clones, around 94% of them appearing once. The material sequenced was peripheral blood, taken after recovery from COVID-19. Source of these receptors: an adult who had recovered from COVID-19.

The chain uses TRBV3-1 (or the pseudogene TRBV3-2) and TRBJ2-7, with TRBD2 matching over 14 bases. Germline V CDR1 and CDR2: LGHDT, YNNKEL (reference sequence). Unmatched junction bases numbered 20, after V lost 6 bases and J lost 4 bases. This CDR3 spans 20 amino acids. The CDR3 DNA is TGTGCCAGCAGGCCGAATCCGGGACTAGCGGGAGCAACAACCTCATACGAGCAGTACTTC. It yields the protein CASRPNPGLAGATTSYEQYF.

The CDR3 region has the DNA TGTGCCAGCAGTGAGGGACAGAGGAATGAAAAACTGTTTTTT. It is translated as CASSEGQRNEKLFF. J is TRBJ1-4 and V is TRBV6-1; 7 nucleotides align to TRBD1. J gave up 5 bases and V 3 bases, and 3 bases lay outside the gene matches. The CDR3 consists of 14 residues. Germline V gene sequence: CDR1 MNHNS, CDR2 SASEGT.

The chain is built from TRBV28 and TRBJ1-2; 10 nucleotides agree with TRBD1. The CDR3 length is 16 residues. Trimming took 6 bases from V and 3 from J; bases not matched to a gene: 10. The germline V gene has CDR1 MDHEN and CDR2 SYDVKM. The CDR3 sequence is CASSLGDRGADYGYTF. The CDR3 region has the DNA TGTGCCAGCAGCTTGGGGGACAGGGGCGCCGACTATGGCTACACCTTC.

This clone came up once. The chain has TRBV5-1 and TRBJ2-2; D unresolved. V shed 4 bases and J shed 0 bases, with 10 bases lying between them. This CDR3 is 15 amino acids long. Germline V gene lookup returns CDR1 SGHRS and CDR2 YFSETQ. CDR3 protein: CASSASVSNTGELFF. Here the CDR3 DNA reads TGCGCCAGCAGCGCCAGCGTTTCGAACACCGGGGAGCTGTTTTTT.

This chain connects TRBV6-1 to TRBJ1-2; 7 nucleotides line up with TRBD1. Germline V gene data show CDR1 as MNHNS and CDR2 as SASEGT. The CDR3 length is 14 residues. V was clipped by 3 bases and J by 2 bases; unmatched bases: 3. In DNA, the CDR3 is TGTGCCAGCAGTGATTGGGGACAGAACTATGGCTACACCTTC. The encoded protein is CASSDWGQNYGYTF.

The gene calls are TRBV5-5 and TRBJ2-7; D may be TRBD2 (5 bases). CDR1 and CDR2 (germline): SGHKS, YYEKEE (reference sequence). The V end was cut by 0 bases, the J end by 6 bases, with 16 bases between. This CDR3 is 15 amino acids long. The DNA of the CDR3 is TGTGCCAGCAGCTTGGTGGTCTCCCCGGGGAGCGAGCAGTACTTC. Translation gives CASSLVVSPGSEQYF.

V gene TRBV2 combines with J gene TRBJ1-4; a weak D match, TRBD1 (5 bases). The CDR3 sequence is 15 residues long. From germline, CDR1 is SNHLY and CDR2 FYNNEI. The V end was cut by 4 bases, the J end by 5 bases, with 14 bases between. In DNA form, the CDR3 reads TGTGCCAGCAGTGGAGGGCCAGGGTTGAATGAAAAACTGTTTTTT. Amino acid sequence: CASSGGPGLNEKLFF.

The genes are TRBV3-1 (or the pseudogene TRBV3-2) and TRBJ1-4, with a tentative D call TRBD1 (6 bases). V lost 5 bases and J 3 bases, leaving 13 bases between the germline ends. CDR3 length: 15 residues. From germline, CDR1 is LGHDT and CDR2 YNNKEL (reference sequence). The CDR3 spells CASSVRGAPNEKLFF. The CDR3 nucleotides read TGTGCCAGCAGCGTTCGGGGGGCACCTAATGAAAAACTGTTTTTT.